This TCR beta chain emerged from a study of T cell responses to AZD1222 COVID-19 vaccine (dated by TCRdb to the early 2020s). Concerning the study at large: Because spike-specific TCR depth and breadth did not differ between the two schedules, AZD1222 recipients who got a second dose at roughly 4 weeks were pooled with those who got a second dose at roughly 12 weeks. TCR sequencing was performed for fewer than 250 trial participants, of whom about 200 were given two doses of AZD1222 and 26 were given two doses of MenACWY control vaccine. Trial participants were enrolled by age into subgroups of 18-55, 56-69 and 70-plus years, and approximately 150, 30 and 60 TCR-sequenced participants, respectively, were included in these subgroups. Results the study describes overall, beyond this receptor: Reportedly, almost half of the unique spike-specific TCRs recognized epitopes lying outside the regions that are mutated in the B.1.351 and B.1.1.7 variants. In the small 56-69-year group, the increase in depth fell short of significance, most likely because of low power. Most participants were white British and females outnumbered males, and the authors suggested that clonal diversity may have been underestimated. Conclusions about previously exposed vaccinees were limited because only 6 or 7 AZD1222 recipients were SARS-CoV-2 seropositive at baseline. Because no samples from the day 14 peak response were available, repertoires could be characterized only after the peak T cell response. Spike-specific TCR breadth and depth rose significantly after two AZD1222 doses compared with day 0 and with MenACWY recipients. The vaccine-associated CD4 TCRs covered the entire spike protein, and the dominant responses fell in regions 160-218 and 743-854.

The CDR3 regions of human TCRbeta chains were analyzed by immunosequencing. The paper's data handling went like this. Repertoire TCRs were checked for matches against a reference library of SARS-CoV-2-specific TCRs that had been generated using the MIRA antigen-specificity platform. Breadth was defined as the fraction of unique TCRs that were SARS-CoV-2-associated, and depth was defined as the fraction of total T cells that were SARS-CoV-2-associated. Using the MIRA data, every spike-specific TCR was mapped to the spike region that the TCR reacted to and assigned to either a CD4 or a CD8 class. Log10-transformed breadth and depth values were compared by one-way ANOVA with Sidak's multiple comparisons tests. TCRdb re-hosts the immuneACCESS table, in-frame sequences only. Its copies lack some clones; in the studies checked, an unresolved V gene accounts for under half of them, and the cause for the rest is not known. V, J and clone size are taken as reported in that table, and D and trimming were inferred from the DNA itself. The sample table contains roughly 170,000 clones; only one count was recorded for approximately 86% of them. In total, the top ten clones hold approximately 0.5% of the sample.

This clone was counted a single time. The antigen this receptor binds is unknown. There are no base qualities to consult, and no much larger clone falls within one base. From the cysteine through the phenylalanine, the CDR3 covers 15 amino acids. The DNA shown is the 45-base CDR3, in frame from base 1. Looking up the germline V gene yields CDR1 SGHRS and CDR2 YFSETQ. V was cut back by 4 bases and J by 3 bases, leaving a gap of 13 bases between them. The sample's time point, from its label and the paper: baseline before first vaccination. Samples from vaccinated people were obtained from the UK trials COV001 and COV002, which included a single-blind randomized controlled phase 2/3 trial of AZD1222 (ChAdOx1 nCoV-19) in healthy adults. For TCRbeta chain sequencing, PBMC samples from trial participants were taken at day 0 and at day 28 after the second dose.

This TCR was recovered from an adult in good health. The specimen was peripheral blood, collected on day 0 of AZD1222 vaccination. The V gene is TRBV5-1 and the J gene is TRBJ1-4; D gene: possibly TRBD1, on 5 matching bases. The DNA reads TGCGCCAGCAGCCTCCGGGGGGGGGCTAATGAAAAACTGTTTTTT. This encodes CASSLRGGANEKLFF.